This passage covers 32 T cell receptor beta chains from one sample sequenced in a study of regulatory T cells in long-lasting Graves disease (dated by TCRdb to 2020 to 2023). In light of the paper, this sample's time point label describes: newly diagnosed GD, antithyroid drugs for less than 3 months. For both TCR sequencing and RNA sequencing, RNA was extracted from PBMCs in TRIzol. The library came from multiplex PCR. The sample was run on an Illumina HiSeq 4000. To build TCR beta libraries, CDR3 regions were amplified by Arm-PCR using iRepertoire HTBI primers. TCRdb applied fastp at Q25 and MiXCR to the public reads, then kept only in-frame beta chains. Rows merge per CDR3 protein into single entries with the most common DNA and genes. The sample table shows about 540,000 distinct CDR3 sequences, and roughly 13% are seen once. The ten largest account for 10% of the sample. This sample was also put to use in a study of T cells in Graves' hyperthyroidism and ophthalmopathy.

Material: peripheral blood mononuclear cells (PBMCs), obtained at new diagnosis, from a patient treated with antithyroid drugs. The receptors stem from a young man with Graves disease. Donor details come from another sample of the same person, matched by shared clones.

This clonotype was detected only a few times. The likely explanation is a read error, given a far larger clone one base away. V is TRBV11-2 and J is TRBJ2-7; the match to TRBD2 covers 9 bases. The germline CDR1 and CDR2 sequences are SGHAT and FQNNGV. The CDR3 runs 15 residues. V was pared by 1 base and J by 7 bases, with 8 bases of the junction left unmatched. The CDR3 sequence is CASSLVGLAGYEQYF. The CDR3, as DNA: TGTGCCAGCAGCTTAGTGGGACTAGCTGGCTATGAGCAGTACTTC.

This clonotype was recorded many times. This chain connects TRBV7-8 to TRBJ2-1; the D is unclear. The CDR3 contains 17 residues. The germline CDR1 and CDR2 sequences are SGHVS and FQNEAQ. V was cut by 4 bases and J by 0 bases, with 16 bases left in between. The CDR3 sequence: CASSSSLIGSSYNEQFF. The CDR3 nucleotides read TGTGCCAGCAGCTCGTCCTTAATCGGCAGCTCCTACAATGAGCAGTTCTTC.

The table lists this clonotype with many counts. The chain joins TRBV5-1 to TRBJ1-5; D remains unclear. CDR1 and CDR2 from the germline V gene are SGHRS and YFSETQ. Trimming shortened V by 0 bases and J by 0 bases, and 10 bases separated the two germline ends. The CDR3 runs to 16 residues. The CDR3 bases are TGCGCCAGCAGCTTGGGTAACAGCTATAGCAATCAGCCCCAGCATTTT. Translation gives CASSLGNSYSNQPQHF.

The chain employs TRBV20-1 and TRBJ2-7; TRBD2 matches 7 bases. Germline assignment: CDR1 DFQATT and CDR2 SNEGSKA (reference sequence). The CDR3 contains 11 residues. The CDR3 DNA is TGCAGCGGGGGGATCAACTACGAGCAGTACTTC. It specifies CSGGINYEQYF.

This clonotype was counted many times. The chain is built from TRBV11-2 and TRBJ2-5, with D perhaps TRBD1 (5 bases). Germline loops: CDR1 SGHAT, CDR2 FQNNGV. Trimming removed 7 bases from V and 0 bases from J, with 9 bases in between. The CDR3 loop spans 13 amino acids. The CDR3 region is CASTGANQETQYF. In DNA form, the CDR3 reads TGTGCCAGCACTGGGGCAAACCAAGAGACCCAGTACTTC.

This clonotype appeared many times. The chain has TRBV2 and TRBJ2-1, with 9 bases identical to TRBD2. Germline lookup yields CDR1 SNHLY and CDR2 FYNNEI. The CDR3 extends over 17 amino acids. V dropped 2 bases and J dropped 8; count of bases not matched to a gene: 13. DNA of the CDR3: TGTGCCAGCAGTGAAATAATAGCGGGAGACCGTTGGCATGAGCAGTTCTTC. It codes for CASSEIIAGDRWHEQFF.

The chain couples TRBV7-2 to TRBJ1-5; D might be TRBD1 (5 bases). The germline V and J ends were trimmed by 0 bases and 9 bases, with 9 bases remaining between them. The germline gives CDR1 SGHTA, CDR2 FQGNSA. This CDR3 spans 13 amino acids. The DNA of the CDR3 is TGTGCCAGCAGCTTAGCCAGGGCCCGGCCCCAGCATTTT. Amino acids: CASSLARARPQHF.

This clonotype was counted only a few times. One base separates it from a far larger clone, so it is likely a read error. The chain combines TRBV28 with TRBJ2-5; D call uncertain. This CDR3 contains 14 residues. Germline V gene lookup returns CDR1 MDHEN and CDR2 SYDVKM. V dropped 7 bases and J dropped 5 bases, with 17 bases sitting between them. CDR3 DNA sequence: TGTGCCAGCAACTCTCCGGCACTCCGTGAGACCCAGTACTTC. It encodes CASNSPALRETQYF. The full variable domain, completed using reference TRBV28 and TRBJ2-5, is DVKVTQSSRYLVKRTGEKVFLECVQDMDHENMFWYRQDPGLGLRLIYFSYDVKMKEKGDIPEGYSVSREKKERFSLILESASTNQTSMYLCASNSPALRETQYFGPGTRLLVL.

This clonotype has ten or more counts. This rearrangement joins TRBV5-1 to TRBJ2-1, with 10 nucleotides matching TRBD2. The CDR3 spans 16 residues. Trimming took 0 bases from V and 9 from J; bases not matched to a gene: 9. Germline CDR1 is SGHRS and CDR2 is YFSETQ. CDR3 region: CASSLGLAGDAFEQFF. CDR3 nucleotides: TGCGCCAGCAGCTTGGGGCTAGCGGGAGACGCATTTGAGCAGTTCTTC.

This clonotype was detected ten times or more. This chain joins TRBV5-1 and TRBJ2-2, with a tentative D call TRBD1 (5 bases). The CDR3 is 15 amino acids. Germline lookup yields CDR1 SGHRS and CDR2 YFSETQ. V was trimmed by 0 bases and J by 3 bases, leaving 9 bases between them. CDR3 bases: TGCGCCAGCAGCTTGGACCCCAGGGACACCGGGGAGCTGTTTTTT. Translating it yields CASSLDPRDTGELFF.

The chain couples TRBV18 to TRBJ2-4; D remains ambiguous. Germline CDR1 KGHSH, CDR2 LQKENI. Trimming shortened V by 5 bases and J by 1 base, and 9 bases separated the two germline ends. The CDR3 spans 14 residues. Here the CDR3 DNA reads TGTGCCAGCTCAGTTGACGCTGCCAAAAACATTCAGTACTTC. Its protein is CASSVDAAKNIQYF.

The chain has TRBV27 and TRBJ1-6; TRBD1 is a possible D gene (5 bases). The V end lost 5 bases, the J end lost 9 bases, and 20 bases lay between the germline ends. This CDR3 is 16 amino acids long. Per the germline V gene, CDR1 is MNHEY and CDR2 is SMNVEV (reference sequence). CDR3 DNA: TGTGCCAGCAGTCCACGCCCCTCAGGGAGGGGTTCACCCCTCCACTTT. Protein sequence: CASSPRPSGRGSPLHF.

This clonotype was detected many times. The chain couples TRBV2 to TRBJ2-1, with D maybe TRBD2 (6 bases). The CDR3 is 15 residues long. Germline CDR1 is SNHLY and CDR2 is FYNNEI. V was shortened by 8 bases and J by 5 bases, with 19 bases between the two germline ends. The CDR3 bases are TGTGCCAGCTTCCTCAGACTAGAAGTGAACAATGAGCAGTTCTTC. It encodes CASFLRLEVNNEQFF.

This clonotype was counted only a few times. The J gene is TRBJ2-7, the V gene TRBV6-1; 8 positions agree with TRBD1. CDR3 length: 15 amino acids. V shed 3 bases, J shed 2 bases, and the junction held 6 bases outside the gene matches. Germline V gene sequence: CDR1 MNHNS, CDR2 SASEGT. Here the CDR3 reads CASSDPGQVTYEQYF. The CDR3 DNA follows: TGTGCCAGCAGTGACCCGGGACAGGTGACCTACGAGCAGTACTTC.

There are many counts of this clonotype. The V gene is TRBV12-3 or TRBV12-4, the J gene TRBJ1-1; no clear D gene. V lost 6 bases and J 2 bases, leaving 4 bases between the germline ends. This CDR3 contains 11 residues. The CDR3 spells CASSPNTEAFF. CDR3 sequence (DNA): TGTGCCAGCAGCCCAAACACTGAAGCTTTCTTT.

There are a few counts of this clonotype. In DNA, the CDR3 is TGTGCCAGCAGCCGATGGGCCAGACCGGAGGGGCCCTCTGGAAACACCATATATTTT. Residues: CASSRWARPEGPSGNTIYF. This chain joins TRBV11-2 and TRBJ1-3; D perhaps matches TRBD1 (5 bases). With 5 bases removed from V and 0 bases from J, the gap between germline ends came to 23 bases. CDR3 length: 19 amino acids. CDR1 and CDR2 from the germline V gene are SGHAT and FQNNGV.

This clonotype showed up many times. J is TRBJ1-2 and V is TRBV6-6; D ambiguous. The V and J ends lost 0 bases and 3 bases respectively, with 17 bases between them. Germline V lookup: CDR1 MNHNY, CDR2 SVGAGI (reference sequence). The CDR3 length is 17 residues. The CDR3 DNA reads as TGTGCCAGCAGTTACTCGAGAGCCATAGGGTCTTACTATGGCTACACCTTC. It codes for CASSYSRAIGSYYGYTF.

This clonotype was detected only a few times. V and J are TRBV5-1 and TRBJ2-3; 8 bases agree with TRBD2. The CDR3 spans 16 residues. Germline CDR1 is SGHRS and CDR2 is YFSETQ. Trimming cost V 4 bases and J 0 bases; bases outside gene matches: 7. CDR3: CASSHTSGTSTDTQYF. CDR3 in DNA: TGCGCCAGCAGCCATACTAGCGGCACTAGCACAGATACGCAGTATTTT.

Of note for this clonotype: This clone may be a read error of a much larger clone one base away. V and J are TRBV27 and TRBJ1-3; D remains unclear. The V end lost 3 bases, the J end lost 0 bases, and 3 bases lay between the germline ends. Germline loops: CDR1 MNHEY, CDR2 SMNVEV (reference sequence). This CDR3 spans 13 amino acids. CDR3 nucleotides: TGTGCCAGCAGTTTCACCTCTGGAAACACCATATATTTT. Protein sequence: CASSFTSGNTIYF.

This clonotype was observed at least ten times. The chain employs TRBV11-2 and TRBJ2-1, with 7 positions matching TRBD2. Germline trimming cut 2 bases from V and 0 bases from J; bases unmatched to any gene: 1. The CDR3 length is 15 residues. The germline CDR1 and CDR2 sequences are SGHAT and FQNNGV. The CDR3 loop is CASSLLAASYNEQFF. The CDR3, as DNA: TGTGCCAGCAGCTTACTAGCGGCCTCCTACAATGAGCAGTTCTTC.

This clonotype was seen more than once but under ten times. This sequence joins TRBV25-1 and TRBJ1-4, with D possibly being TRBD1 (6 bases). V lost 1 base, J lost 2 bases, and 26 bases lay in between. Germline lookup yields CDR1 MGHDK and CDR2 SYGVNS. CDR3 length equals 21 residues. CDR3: CASSELFPRGQRPETNEKLFF. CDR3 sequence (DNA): TGTGCCAGCAGTGAATTGTTTCCGAGAGGACAGCGGCCAGAGACTAATGAAAAACTGTTTTTT.

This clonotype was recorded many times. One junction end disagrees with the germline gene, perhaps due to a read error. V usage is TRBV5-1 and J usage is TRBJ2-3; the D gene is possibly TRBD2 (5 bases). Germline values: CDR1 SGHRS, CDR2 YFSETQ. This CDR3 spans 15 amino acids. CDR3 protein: CASSLEDSSTDTQYF. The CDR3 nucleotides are TGTGCCAGCAGCTTGGAGGATTCTAGCACAGATACGCAGTATTTT.

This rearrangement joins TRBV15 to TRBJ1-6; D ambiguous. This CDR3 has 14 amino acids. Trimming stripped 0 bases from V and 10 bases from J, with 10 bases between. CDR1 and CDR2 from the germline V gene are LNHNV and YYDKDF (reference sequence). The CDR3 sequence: CATSRDRAVSPLHF. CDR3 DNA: TGTGCCACCAGCAGAGATCGGGCGGTCTCACCCCTCCACTTT.

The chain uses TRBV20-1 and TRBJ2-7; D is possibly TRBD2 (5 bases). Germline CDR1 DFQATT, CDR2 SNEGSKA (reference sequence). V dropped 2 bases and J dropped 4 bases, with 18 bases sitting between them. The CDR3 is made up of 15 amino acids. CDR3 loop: CSARILSGSGYEQYF. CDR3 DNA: TGCAGTGCTAGAATTCTGAGCGGCAGTGGGTACGAGCAGTACTTC.

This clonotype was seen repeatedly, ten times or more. The CDR3 protein is CATSNQDWGYTF. CDR3 nucleotide sequence: TGTGCCACCAGTAACCAGGATTGGGGCTACACCTTC. The chain uses TRBV24-1 and TRBJ1-2, with D unclear. This CDR3 is 12 amino acids long. V lost 6 bases and J lost 8, with 12 bases in between. Germline lookup yields CDR1 KGHDR and CDR2 SFDVKD.

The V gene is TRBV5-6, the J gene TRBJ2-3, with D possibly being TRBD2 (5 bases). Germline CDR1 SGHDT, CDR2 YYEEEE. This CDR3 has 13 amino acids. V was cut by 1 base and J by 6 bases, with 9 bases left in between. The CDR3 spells CASSLSSPDTQYF. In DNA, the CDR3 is TGTGCCAGCAGCTTGTCTAGCCCCGATACGCAGTATTTT.

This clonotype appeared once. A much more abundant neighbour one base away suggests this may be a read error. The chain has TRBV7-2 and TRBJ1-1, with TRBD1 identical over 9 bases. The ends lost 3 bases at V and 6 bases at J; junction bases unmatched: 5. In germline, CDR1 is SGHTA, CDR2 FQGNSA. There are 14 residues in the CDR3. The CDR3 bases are TGTGCCAGCAGCTTCCCCAGGACAGGGGCTGAAGCTTTCTTT. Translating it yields CASSFPRTGAEAFF.

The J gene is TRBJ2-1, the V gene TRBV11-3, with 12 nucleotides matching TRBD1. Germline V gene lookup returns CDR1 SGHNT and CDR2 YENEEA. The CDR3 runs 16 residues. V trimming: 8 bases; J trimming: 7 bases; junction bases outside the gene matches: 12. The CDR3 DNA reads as TGTGCCAGCTCCTCAAGGGGACAGGGGGCTCGGAATGAGCAGTTCTTC. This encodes CASSSRGQGARNEQFF.

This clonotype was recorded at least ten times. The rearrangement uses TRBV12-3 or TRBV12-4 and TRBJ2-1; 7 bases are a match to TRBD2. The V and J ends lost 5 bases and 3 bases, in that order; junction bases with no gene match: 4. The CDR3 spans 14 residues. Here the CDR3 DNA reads TGTGCCAGCAGTGATCCGGGGGGCTACAATGAGCAGTTCTTC. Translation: CASSDPGGYNEQFF.

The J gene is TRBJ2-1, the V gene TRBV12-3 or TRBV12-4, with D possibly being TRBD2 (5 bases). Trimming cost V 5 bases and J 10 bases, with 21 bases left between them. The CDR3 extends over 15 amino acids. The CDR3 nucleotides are TGTGCCAGCAGTCCGCACGCCCCGACTACCTCCGAGCAGTTCTTC. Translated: CASSPHAPTTSEQFF.

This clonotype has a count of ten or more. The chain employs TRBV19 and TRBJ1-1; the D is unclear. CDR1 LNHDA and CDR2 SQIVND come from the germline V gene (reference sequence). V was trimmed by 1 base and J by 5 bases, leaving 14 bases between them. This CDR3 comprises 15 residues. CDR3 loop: CASSIADYRWTEAFF. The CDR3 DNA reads TGTGCCAGTAGTATAGCCGATTATAGGTGGACTGAAGCTTTCTTT.

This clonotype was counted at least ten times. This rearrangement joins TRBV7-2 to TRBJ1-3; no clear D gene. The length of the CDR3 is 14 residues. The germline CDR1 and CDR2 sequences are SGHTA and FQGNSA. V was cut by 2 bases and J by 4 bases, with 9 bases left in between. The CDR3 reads CASSLRGWGNTIYF. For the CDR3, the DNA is TGTGCCAGCAGCTTACGAGGGTGGGGAAACACCATATATTTT.